The present T cell receptor beta chain was sequenced within a study of response to subunit inactivated influenza vaccine. Unmatched junction bases numbered 17, after V lost 5 bases and J lost 1 base. The CDR3 totals 18 residues. Germline V lookup: CDR1 SGHRS, CDR2 YFSETQ. One entry per CDR3 protein, called by TCRdb with MiXCR from the RT-PCR reads. The sample carries roughly 760,000 distinct CDR3 sequences, over 20% recorded once. This clonotype was detected a few times. What it binds is not known. Findings and caveats of the study: Authors proposed each seasonal influenza vaccination draws in few new T cells.

This sequence originates from a man in his fifties who received an inactivated influenza vaccine. The sequences come from PBMCs from blood, collected more than 4 days after vaccination. This chain joins TRBV5-1 and TRBJ1-1; 7 bases align to TRBD1. The CDR3 bases are TGCGCCAGCAGTTCCTTAGCGGGACAGAGCCTTACGAACACTGAAGCTTTCTTT. This codes for CASSSLAGQSLTNTEAFF. The entire variable domain, with the rest obtained from reference TRBV5-1 and TRBJ1-1, is as follows: KAGVTQTPRYLIKTRGQQVTLSCSPISGHRSVSWYQQTPGQGLQFLFEYFSETQRNKGNFPGRFSGRQFSNSRSEMNVSTLELGDSALYLCASSSLAGQSLTNTEAFFGQGTRLTVV.